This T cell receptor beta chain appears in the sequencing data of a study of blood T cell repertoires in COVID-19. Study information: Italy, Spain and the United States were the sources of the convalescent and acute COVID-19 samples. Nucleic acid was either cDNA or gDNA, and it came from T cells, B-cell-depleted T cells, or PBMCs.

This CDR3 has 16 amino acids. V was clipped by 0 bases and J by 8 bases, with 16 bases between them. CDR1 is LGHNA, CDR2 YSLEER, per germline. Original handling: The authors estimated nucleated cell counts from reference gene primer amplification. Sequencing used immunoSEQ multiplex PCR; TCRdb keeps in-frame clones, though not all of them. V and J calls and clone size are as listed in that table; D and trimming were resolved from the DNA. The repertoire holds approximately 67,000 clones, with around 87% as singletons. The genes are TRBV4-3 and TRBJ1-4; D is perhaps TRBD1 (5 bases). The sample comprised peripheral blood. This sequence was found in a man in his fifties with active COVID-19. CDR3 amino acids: CASSQDKRQGGEKLFF. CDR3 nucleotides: TGCGCCAGCAGCCAAGATAAGAGGCAGGGAGGAGAAAAACTGTTTTTT.